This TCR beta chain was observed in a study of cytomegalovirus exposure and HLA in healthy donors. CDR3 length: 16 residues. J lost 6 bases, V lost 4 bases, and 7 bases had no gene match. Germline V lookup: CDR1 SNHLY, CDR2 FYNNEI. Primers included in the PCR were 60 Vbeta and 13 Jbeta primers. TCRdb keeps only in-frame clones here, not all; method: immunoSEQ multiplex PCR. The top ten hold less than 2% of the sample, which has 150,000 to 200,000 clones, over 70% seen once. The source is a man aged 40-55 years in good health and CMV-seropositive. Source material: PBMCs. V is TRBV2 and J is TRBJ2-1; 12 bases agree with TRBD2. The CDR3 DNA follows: TGTGCCAGCAGTGCGAGGGGACTAGCGGGCCTCAATGAGCAGTTCTTC. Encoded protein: CASSARGLAGLNEQFF. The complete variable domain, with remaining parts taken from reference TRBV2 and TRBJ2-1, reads EPEVTQTPSHQVTQMGQEVILRCVPISNHLYFYWYRQILGQKVEFLVSFYNNEISEKSEIFDDQFSVERPDGSNFTLKIRSTKLEDSAMYFCASSARGLAGLNEQFFGPGTRLTVL.